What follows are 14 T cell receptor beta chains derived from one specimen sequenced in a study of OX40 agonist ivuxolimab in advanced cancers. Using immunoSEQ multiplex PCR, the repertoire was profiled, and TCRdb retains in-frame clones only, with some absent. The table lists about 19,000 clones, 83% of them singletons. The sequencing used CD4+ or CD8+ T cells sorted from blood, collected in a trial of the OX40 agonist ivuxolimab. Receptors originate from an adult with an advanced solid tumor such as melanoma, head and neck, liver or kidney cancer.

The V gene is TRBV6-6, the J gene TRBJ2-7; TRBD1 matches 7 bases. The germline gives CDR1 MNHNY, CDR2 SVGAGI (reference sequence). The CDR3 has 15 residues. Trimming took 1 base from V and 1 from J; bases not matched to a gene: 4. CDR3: CASSYYRTGSYEQYF. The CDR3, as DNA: TGTGCCAGCAGTTACTATAGGACAGGATCCTACGAGCAGTACTTC.

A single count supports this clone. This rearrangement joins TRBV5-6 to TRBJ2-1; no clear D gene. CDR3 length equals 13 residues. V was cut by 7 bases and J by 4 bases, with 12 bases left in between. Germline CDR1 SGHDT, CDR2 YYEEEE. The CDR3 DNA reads TGTGCCAGCGCTCCCCCCGCTTACAATGAGCAGTTCTTC. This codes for CASAPPAYNEQFF. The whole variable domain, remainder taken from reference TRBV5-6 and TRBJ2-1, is DAGVTQSPTHLIKTRGQQVTLRCSPKSGHDTVSWYQQALGQGPQFIFQYYEEEERQRGNFPDRFSGHQFPNYSSELNVNALLLGDSALYLCASAPPAYNEQFFGPGTRLTVL.

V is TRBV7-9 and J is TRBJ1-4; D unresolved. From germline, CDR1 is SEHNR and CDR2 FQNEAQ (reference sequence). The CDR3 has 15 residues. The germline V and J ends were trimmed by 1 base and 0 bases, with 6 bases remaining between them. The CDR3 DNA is TGTGCCAGCAGCTTAGGTCCTGCAACTAATGAAAAACTGTTTTTT. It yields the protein CASSLGPATNEKLFF. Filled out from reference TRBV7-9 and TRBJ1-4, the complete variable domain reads DTGVSQNPRHKITKRGQNVTFRCDPISEHNRLYWYRQTLGQGPEFLTYFQNEAQLEKSRLLSDRFSAERPKGSFSTLEIQRTEQGDSAMYLCASSLGPATNEKLFFGSGTQLSVL.

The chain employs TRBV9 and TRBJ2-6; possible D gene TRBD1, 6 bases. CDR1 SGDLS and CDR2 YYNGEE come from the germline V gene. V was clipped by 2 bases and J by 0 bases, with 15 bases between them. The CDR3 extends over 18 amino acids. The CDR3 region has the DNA TGTGCCAGCAGCGTGAACAGGGATACCGTCTCTGGGGCCAACGTCCTGACTTTC. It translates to CASSVNRDTVSGANVLTF.

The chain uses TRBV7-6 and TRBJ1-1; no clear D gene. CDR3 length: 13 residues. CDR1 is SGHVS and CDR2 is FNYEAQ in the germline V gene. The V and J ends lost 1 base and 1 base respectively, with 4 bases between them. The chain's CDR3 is CASSLGENTEAFF. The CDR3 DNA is TGTGCCAGCAGCTTAGGTGAGAACACTGAAGCTTTCTTT.

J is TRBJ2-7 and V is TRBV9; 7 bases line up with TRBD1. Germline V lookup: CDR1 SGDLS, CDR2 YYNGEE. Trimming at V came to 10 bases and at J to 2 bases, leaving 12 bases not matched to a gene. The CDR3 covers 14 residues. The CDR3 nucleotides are TGTGCCGGTGACCGGGACAGACAGCCCTACGAGCAGTACTTC. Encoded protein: CAGDRDRQPYEQYF.

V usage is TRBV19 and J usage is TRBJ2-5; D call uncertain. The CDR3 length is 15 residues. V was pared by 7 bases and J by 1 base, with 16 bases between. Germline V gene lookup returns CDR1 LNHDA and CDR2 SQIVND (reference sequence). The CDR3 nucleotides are TGTGCCAGTACGGACCTAGGGCAGCCCCAAGAGACCCAGTACTTC. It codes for CASTDLGQPQETQYF.

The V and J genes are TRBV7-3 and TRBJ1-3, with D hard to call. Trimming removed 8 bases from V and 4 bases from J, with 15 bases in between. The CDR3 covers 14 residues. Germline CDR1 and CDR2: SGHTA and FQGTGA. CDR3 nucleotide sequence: TGTGCCAGCTCAGGAATTCCTGGCGGAAACACCATATATTTT. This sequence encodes CASSGIPGGNTIYF.

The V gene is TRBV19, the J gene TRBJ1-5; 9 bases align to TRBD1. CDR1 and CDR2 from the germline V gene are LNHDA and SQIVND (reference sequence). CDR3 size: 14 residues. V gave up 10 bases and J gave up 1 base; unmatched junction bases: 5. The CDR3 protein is CATTDRGSNQPQHF. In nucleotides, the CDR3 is TGTGCCACCACGGACAGGGGAAGCAATCAGCCCCAGCATTTT.

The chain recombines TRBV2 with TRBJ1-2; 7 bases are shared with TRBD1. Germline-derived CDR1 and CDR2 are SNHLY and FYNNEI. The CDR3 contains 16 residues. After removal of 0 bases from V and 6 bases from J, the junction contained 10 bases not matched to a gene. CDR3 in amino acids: CASSEALQGRGDGYTF. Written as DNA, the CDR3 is TGTGCCAGCAGTGAAGCGCTTCAGGGCAGGGGGGATGGCTACACCTTC. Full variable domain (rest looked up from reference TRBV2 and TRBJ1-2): EPEVTQTPSHQVTQMGQEVILRCVPISNHLYFYWYRQILGQKVEFLVSFYNNEISEKSEIFDDQFSVERPDGSNFTLKIRSTKLEDSAMYFCASSEALQGRGDGYTFGSGTRLTVV.

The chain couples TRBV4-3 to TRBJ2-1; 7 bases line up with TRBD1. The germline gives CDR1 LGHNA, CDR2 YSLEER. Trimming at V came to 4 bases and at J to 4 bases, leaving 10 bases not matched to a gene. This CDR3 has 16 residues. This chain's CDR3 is CASSRTGTVSYNEQFF. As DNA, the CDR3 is TGCGCCAGCAGCCGAACCGGGACAGTATCTTACAATGAGCAGTTCTTC.

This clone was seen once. The CDR3 DNA reads TGCGCCAGCAGCCCCTGGGGGGGGAATCAAGAGACCCAGTACTTC. Amino acids: CASSPWGGNQETQYF. This chain links TRBV5-1 with TRBJ2-5; 7 bases map to TRBD2. The CDR3 has 15 amino acids. V trimming: 4 bases; J trimming: 2 bases; junction bases outside the gene matches: 8. CDR1 is SGHRS, CDR2 YFSETQ, per germline.

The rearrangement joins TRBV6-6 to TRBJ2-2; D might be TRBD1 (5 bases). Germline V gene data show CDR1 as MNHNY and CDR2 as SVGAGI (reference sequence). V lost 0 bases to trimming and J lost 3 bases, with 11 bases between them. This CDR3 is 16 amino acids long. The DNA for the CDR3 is TGTGCCAGCAGTTACTCGTTGGCAGGGTACACCGGGGAGCTGTTTTTT. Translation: CASSYSLAGYTGELFF.

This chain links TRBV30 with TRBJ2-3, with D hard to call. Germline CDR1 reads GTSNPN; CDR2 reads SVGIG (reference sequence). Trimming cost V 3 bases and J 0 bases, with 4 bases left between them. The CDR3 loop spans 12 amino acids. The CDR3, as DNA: TGTGCCTGGAGGGGGAGCACAGATACGCAGTATTTT. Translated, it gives CAWRGSTDTQYF.